This T cell receptor (beta chain) originates from a study of control samples from healthy donors and cancer patients. This CDR3 contains 16 residues. V was clipped by 4 bases and J by 1 base; unmatched bases: 5. Germline V gene data show CDR1 as SGHTA and CDR2 as FQGNSA. Method: immunoSEQ multiplex PCR; TCRdb's copy keeps in-frame clones and lacks some. The sample lists 130,000 or so clones; about 90% were seen once. V usage is TRBV7-2 and J usage is TRBJ2-1, with 9 nucleotides matching TRBD2. The source is a woman aged 45-59 years in good health. Sequenced: blood. The DNA for the CDR3 is TGTGCCAGCAGCTATAGCGGGAGAATATCCTACAATGAGCAGTTCTTC. Amino acid sequence: CASSYSGRISYNEQFF.